Below, 10 T cell receptor beta chains from the same sample are listed, as sequenced in a study of T cell changes during pregnancy in multiple sclerosis. TCRdb's table, derived via immunoSEQ multiplex PCR, lists solely in-frame clones and lacks some. The sample holds over 50,000 clones, 80% to 90% seen once. This specimen was peripheral blood, taken in the first trimester of pregnancy. The source is a female donor in good health, enrolled as a control in a pregnancy study.

This clone was observed a few times. CDR3 in DNA: TGTGCCATCAGTGAGAGGAGTGGCCAGGGGAACACTGAAGCTTTCTTT. It codes for CAISERSGQGNTEAFF. The J gene is TRBJ1-1, the V gene TRBV10-3; D possibly corresponds to TRBD1 (5 bases). With 2 bases removed from V and 1 base from J, the gap between germline ends came to 14 bases. Germline lookup yields CDR1 ENHRY and CDR2 SYGVKD. The CDR3 extends over 16 amino acids.

This chain connects TRBV6-4 to TRBJ1-2; no clear D. Per germline, CDR1 MRHNA and CDR2 SNTAGT. CDR3 size: 12 residues. Trimming removed 2 bases at V and 8 bases at J, with 9 bases between. In DNA form, the CDR3 reads TGTGCCAGCAGTGACAGCCCCGGGGGCTACACCTTC. This translates into CASSDSPGGYTF.

CDR3 in DNA: TGCGCCAGCAGCCAAGATCCGAGCCCAACAGGCGTCTCGGGTGACACCATATATTTT. It yields the protein CASSQDPSPTGVSGDTIYF. J is TRBJ1-3 and V is TRBV4-3; possible D gene TRBD1, 5 bases. Germline V gives CDR1 LGHNA, CDR2 YSLEER. CDR3 size: 19 residues. Trimming stripped 0 bases from V and 8 bases from J, with 26 bases between.

The chain has TRBV7-9 and TRBJ1-6; 10 bases match TRBD1. Per germline, CDR1 SEHNR and CDR2 FQNEAQ (reference sequence). J gave up 7 bases and V 5 bases, and 2 bases lay outside the gene matches. The CDR3 contains 14 residues. The CDR3 nucleotides are TGTGCCAGCAGCGGGACAGGGGTAAATTCACCCCTCCACTTT. As protein: CASSGTGVNSPLHF.

The rearrangement links TRBV9 to TRBJ2-1; the D gene is possibly TRBD1 (6 bases). The CDR3 sequence is 13 residues long. The V end was cut by 4 bases, the J end by 12 bases, with 17 bases between. Germline CDR1 is SGDLS and CDR2 is YYNGEE. Here the CDR3 reads CASSTSGEGRQFF. In DNA, the CDR3 is TGTGCCAGCAGCACCTCAGGGGAAGGTCGGCAGTTCTTC.

The V call is TRBV5-1, the J call TRBJ1-1, with D tentatively TRBD1 (6 bases). Germline assignment: CDR1 SGHRS and CDR2 YFSETQ. The length of the CDR3 is 17 residues. V was clipped by 0 bases and J by 1 base, with 16 bases between them. The CDR3 DNA reads TGCGCCAGCAGCTTGGCCTTGGGGGGGCGATGGAACACTGAAGCTTTCTTT. It specifies CASSLALGGRWNTEAFF.

The chain carries TRBV7-9 and TRBJ2-7; D is unclear. Germline V gene lookup returns CDR1 SEHNR and CDR2 FQNEAQ (reference sequence). The CDR3 is 14 residues long. Trimming shortened V by 1 base and J by 9 bases, and 16 bases separated the two germline ends. CDR3 residues: CASSLGGSPGGQYF. In DNA form, the CDR3 reads TGTGCCAGCAGCTTAGGAGGCAGTCCCGGCGGGCAGTACTTC.

This clone was detected once. The chain employs TRBV6-1 and TRBJ2-5; no clear D gene. The length of the CDR3 is 14 residues. CDR1 and CDR2 from the germline V gene are MNHNS and SASEGT. V was cut by 1 base and J by 3 bases, with 9 bases left in between. In nucleotides, the CDR3 is TGTGCCAGCAGTGAAGACAGTCGAGAAGAGACCCAGTACTTC. This gives the protein CASSEDSREETQYF.

CDR3 coding DNA: TGTGCCACCACCTGGGGCGGGAACACCGGGGAGCTGTTTTTT. Translated, it gives CATTWGGNTGELFF. V gene TRBV15 combines with J gene TRBJ2-2; D perhaps matches TRBD1 (5 bases). Germline V gene sequence: CDR1 LNHNV, CDR2 YYDKDF (reference sequence). The CDR3 contains 14 residues. Trimming left V 7 bases short and J 1 base short, with 10 bases between.

The gene calls are TRBV7-2 and TRBJ2-5, with TRBD1 matching over 8 bases. Per the germline V gene, CDR1 is SGHTA and CDR2 is FQGNSA. The J segment lost 4 bases and the V segment lost 5 bases, leaving 3 bases of the junction unmatched. The CDR3 consists of 13 residues. The CDR3 bases are TGTGCCAGCAGCCGACAGGGGCGAGAGACCCAGTACTTC. Its translation is CASSRQGRETQYF. The variable domain in full, completed from reference TRBV7-2 and TRBJ2-5, reads GAGVSQSPSNKVTEKGKDVELRCDPISGHTALYWYRQSLGQGLEFLIYFQGNSAPDKSGLPSDRFSAERTGGSVSTLTIQRTQQEDSAVYLCASSRQGRETQYFGPGTRLLVL.